There are a few counts of the clone carrying this T cell receptor beta chain. Its target is unknown. This CDR3 has 13 residues. Trimming cost V 5 bases and J 5 bases, with 12 bases left between them. Germline-derived CDR1 and CDR2 are MNHEY and SVGAGI. Amplifying from RNA transcripts, the study obtained TCR beta CDR3 regions. HTBI-primed first-round RT-PCR preceded second-round multiplex PCR. TCRdb reprocessed the multiplex PCR reads via MiXCR and lists one record per CDR3 protein. The table has 660,000 or so distinct CDR3 sequences, roughly two fifths seen once; the top ten hold around 3.3%. This sample was taken from a study of Graves' ophthalmopathy and Graves' hyperthyroidism. Study-level points and caveats: Blood also harbored most expanded thyroid clonotypes above 0.001 frequency.

The receptor was derived from an adult man with Graves' ophthalmopathy. Source material: peripheral blood. The V gene is TRBV6-5, the J gene TRBJ2-5; D gene unclear. CDR3 residues: CASSIRVAETQYF. CDR3 coding DNA: TGTGCCAGCAGTATCAGAGTAGCTGAGACCCAGTACTTC.